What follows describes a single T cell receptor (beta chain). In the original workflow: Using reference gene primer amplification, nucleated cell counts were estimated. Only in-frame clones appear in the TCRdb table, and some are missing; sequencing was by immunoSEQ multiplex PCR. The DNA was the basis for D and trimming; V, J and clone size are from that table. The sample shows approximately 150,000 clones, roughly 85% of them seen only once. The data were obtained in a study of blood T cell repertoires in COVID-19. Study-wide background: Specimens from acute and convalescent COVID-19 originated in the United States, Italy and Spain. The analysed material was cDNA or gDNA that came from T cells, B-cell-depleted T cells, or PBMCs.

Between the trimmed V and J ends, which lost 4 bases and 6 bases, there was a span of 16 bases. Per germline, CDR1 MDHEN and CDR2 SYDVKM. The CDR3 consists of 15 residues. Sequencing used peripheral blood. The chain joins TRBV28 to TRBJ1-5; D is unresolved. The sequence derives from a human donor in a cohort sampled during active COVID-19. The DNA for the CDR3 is TGTGCCAGCAGTTCACTACGGTCGGGTGGTCAGCCCCAGCATTTT. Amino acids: CASSSLRSGGQPQHF.